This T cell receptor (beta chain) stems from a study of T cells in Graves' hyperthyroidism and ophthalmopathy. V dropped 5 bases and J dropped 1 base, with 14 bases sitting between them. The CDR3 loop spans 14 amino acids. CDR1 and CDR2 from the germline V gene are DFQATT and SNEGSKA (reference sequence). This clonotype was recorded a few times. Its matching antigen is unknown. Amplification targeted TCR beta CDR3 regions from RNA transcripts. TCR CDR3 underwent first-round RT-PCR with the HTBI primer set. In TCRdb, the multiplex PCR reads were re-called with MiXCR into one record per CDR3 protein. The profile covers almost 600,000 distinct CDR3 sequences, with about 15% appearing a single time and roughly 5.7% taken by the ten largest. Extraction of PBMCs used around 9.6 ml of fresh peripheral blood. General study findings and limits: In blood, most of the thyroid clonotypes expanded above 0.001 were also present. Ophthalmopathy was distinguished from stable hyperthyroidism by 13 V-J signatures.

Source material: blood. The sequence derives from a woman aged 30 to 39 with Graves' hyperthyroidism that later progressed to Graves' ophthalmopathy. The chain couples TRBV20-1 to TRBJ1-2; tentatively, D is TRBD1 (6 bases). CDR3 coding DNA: TGCAGTGCTCCAAGGACAGCCATTAACTATGGCTACACCTTC. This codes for CSAPRTAINYGYTF.